These T cell receptor beta chains were read from a single sample in a study of sequential checkpoint blockade in melanoma. The protocol was immunoSEQ multiplex PCR, while the TCRdb copy is restricted to in-frame clones and leaves out a portion. The data hold about 12,000 clones, with about four fifths observed a single time. The sample in question was CD8+ T cells sorted from blood (inferred from file names), obtained from a patient given nivolumab and ipilimumab in sequence. The receptors shown here come from a human donor with melanoma. The CDR3 runs from the conserved cysteine through the conserved F or W. The D gene is left open where the match is weak. Clone size is shown for a subset of rows, as once, few, many or a class of expanded clone.

d_call,clone_size,j_call,v_call,cdr3_aa,cdr3_nt
TRBD1,NA,TRBJ1-2,TRBV6-6,CASSYPWTGGLGYTF,TGTGCCAGCAGTTACCCGTGGACAGGAGGCCTAGGCTACACCTTC
TRBD2,NA,TRBJ2-5,TRBV29-1,CSVDGKRGGRETQYF,TGCAGCGTTGATGGGAAGCGGGGGGGCCGAGAGACCCAGTACTTC
NA,NA,TRBJ2-7,TRBV30,CASTRDRYEQYF,TGTGCCTCTACGCGGGACCGATACGAGCAGTACTTC
TRBD2,NA,TRBJ2-1,TRBV5-6,CASSIPSGGSYNEQFF,TGTGCCAGCAGCATTCCTAGCGGGGGGTCCTACAATGAGCAGTTCTTC
NA,NA,TRBJ1-1,TRBV21-1,CASIDRGTEAFF,TGTGCCAGCATCGACAGGGGCACTGAAGCTTTCTTT
NA,NA,TRBJ1-1,TRBV4-3,CASSLTGLNTEAFF,TGCGCCAGCAGCCTTACAGGGCTGAACACTGAAGCTTTCTTT
TRBD1,NA,TRBJ2-6,TRBV4-1,CASTRGQDISGANVLTF,TGCGCCAGCACGAGAGGACAGGACATCTCTGGGGCCAACGTCCTGACTTTC
NA,few,TRBJ2-7,TRBV14,CASSQDPYYEQYF,TGTGCCAGCAGCCAAGATCCCTATTACGAGCAGTACTTC
TRBD1,NA,TRBJ1-4,TRBV28,CASSDRDRVYEKLFF,TGTGCCAGCAGTGACCGGGACAGGGTTTATGAAAAACTGTTTTTT
TRBD1,NA,TRBJ2-7,TRBV19,CASSRDRGYEQYF,TGTGCCAGTAGTAGAGACAGGGGCTACGAGCAGTACTTC
TRBD1,NA,TRBJ2-4,TRBV7-9,CASSSRTGGAKRAKNIQYF,TGTGCCAGCAGCTCACGGACAGGGGGCGCGAAGCGGGCCAAAAACATTCAGTACTTC
NA,NA,TRBJ1-4,TRBV21-1,CASGTWRLNEKLFF,TGTGCCAGCGGCACTTGGCGGCTAAATGAAAAACTGTTTTTT
TRBD2,once,TRBJ2-1,TRBV29-1,CSVAGTSGGAYNEQFF,TGCAGCGTTGCGGGGACTAGCGGGGGGGCCTACAATGAGCAGTTCTTC
NA,NA,TRBJ2-7,TRBV6-5,CASSSSGYEQYF,TGTGCCAGCAGCTCAAGCGGTTACGAGCAGTACTTC
TRBD2,NA,TRBJ2-2,TRBV27,CASSLSGGAGELFF,TGTGCCAGCAGTCTAAGCGGGGGTGCCGGGGAGCTGTTTTTT
NA,few,TRBJ1-5,TRBV16,CASSQSGIRNQPQHF,TGTGCCAGCAGCCAATCCGGGATACGCAATCAGCCCCAGCATTTT